Shown below are 24 T cell receptor beta chains from a single sample sequenced in a study of PD-1 blockade in mismatch repair-deficient tumors. Clones were read by immunoSEQ multiplex PCR, and TCRdb kept only the in-frame ones, dropping some. The sample holds around 100,000 clones; about 74% are singletons and the top ten take roughly 4.8%. The sample was peripheral blood, taken 60 weeks after starting pembrolizumab. These receptors were collected from an adult with mismatch repair-deficient cancer.

The genes are TRBV29-1 and TRBJ2-7; D remains unclear. Germline-derived CDR1 and CDR2 are SQVTM and ANQGSEA. The CDR3 is made up of 11 amino acids. Trimming took off 7 bases at V and 3 bases at J, with 10 bases between the two ends. The CDR3 DNA follows: TGCAGCGCAGGAGAGAGCTACGAGCAGTACTTC. It encodes CSAGESYEQYF.

This clone has more than one count but fewer than ten. The V and J genes are TRBV27 and TRBJ2-1; possible D gene TRBD2, 6 bases. V was shortened by 6 bases and J by 0 bases, with 12 bases between the two germline ends. The CDR3 loop spans 15 amino acids. Germline V gene data show CDR1 as MNHEY and CDR2 as SMNVEV (reference sequence). The CDR3 nucleotides are TGTGCCAGCAGGGGCGGGATTGGCTCCTACAATGAGCAGTTCTTC. The encoded protein is CASRGGIGSYNEQFF.

The chain combines TRBV9 with TRBJ2-3; 8 bases line up with TRBD2. This CDR3 has 16 amino acids. J was trimmed by 1 base and V by 4 bases; bases with no gene match: 8. Germline CDR1 reads SGDLS; CDR2 reads YYNGEE. The CDR3 loop reads CASSTGAREGTDTQYF. Written as DNA, the CDR3 is TGTGCCAGCAGCACCGGCGCGCGGGAGGGCACAGATACGCAGTATTTT.

The rearrangement joins TRBV10-1 to TRBJ2-1; 10 bases agree with TRBD2. CDR1 is WNHNN and CDR2 is SYGVQD in the germline V gene (reference sequence). The CDR3 length is 17 residues. V shed 3 bases and J 7 bases; nucleotides not matched to a gene: 12. CDR3 residues: CASSEVFIAGGLNEQFF. The CDR3 DNA reads TGCGCCAGCAGTGAAGTGTTTATAGCGGGAGGACTGAATGAGCAGTTCTTC.

V usage is TRBV29-1 and J usage is TRBJ2-7; D not resolved. The germline V and J ends were trimmed by 1 base and 5 bases, with 12 bases remaining between them. In germline, CDR1 is SQVTM, CDR2 ANQGSEA. This CDR3 spans 13 amino acids. CDR3 sequence: CSVEAATPDEQYF. In DNA, the CDR3 is TGCAGCGTTGAAGCGGCAACCCCTGACGAGCAGTACTTC.

This chain connects TRBV7-8 to TRBJ1-5, with a tentative D call TRBD1 (5 bases). CDR1 SGHVS and CDR2 FQNEAQ come from the germline V gene. Trimming stripped 5 bases from V and 3 bases from J, with 14 bases between. The length of the CDR3 is 15 residues. CDR3 nucleotide sequence: TGTGCCAGCAGCCCCATCGGGGGAATCAATCAGCCCCAGCATTTT. Protein: CASSPIGGINQPQHF.

This chain uses TRBV9 with TRBJ2-1, with D tentatively TRBD1 (8 bases). The V gene's germline CDR1 is SGDLS and CDR2 YYNGEE. V lost 4 bases and J lost 1, with 12 bases in between. This CDR3 is 15 amino acids long. CDR3 protein: CASSTGGGSYNEQFF. In DNA, the CDR3 is TGTGCCAGCAGCACAGGGGGGGGGTCCTACAATGAGCAGTTCTTC.

V usage is TRBV27 and J usage is TRBJ1-1, with a weak D call TRBD1 (6 bases). The CDR3 is made up of 15 amino acids. The V end was cut by 3 bases, the J end by 0 bases, with 11 bases between. Germline V CDR1 and CDR2: MNHEY, SMNVEV (reference sequence). The CDR3 reads CASSFSGTLNTEAFF. The CDR3 bases are TGTGCCAGCAGTTTCTCCGGGACACTGAACACTGAAGCTTTCTTT.

In the case of this clone: The germline gene is not matched at one end of the junction; a read error may be the cause. CDR3 amino acids: CASSQGQQLRANF. Here the CDR3 DNA reads TGTGCCAGCAGCCAGGGACAGCAGCTACGAGCCAACTTC. This sequence joins TRBV14 and TRBJ2-7, with 7 bases lining up with TRBD1. CDR1 and CDR2 from the germline V gene are SGHDN and FVKESK. The CDR3 extends over 13 amino acids.

The chain combines TRBV28 with TRBJ2-3; the match to TRBD2 covers 9 bases. The CDR3 runs to 16 residues. The V and J ends lost 1 base and 1 base, in that order; junction bases with no gene match: 3. Germline CDR1 and CDR2: MDHEN and SYDVKM. The CDR3 DNA reads as TGTGCCAGCAGTTTATACGTAGCGGGAGGCACAGATACGCAGTATTTT. The encoded protein is CASSLYVAGGTDTQYF.

The rearrangement links TRBV29-1 to TRBJ2-1; no clear D. Germline V gives CDR1 SQVTM, CDR2 ANQGSEA. V lost 4 bases, J lost 4 bases, and 11 bases lay in between. The CDR3 runs 13 residues. CDR3 protein: CSVAPRLYNEQFF. In nucleotides, the CDR3 is TGCAGCGTTGCACCCAGGCTATACAATGAGCAGTTCTTC.

This chain joins TRBV7-9 and TRBJ2-1; D perhaps matches TRBD2 (6 bases). This CDR3 comprises 13 residues. V dropped 4 bases and J dropped 3 bases, with 7 bases sitting between them. CDR1 and CDR2 from the germline V gene are SEHNR and FQNEAQ (reference sequence). The CDR3 region is CASSSGLYNEQFF. In DNA form, the CDR3 reads TGTGCCAGCAGCTCGGGACTCTACAATGAGCAGTTCTTC. Variable domain in full (rest from reference TRBV7-9 and TRBJ2-1): DTGVSQNPRHKITKRGQNVTFRCDPISEHNRLYWYRQTLGQGPEFLTYFQNEAQLEKSRLLSDRFSAERPKGSFSTLEIQRTEQGDSAMYLCASSSGLYNEQFFGPGTRLTVL.

This clone was seen more than once but under ten times. V gene TRBV5-1 combines with J gene TRBJ2-3, with TRBD2 matching 9 bases. The germline CDR1 and CDR2 sequences are SGHRS and YFSETQ. V was clipped by 0 bases and J by 4 bases; unmatched bases: 0. The CDR3 is 14 residues long. For the CDR3, the DNA is TGCGCCAGCAGCTTGGGCGGGAGGGCAGATACGCAGTATTTT. Protein sequence: CASSLGGRADTQYF.

The chain recombines TRBV7-2 with TRBJ2-3; D not certain. This CDR3 spans 11 amino acids. Trimming took 3 bases from V and 5 from J, leaving 3 bases between them. Germline CDR1 is SGHTA and CDR2 is FQGNSA. The CDR3: CASSFLDTQYF. The CDR3 coding sequence is TGTGCCAGCAGCTTTCTAGATACGCAGTATTTT. Together with reference TRBV7-2 and TRBJ2-3, the CDR3 gives the full variable domain: GAGVSQSPSNKVTEKGKDVELRCDPISGHTALYWYRQSLGQGLEFLIYFQGNSAPDKSGLPSDRFSAERTGGSVSTLTIQRTQQEDSAVYLCASSFLDTQYFGPGTRLTVL.

The rearrangement joins TRBV10-3 to TRBJ2-1; 8 bases agree with TRBD2. This CDR3 contains 16 residues. V shed 1 base and J 9 bases; nucleotides not matched to a gene: 11. Looked up from germline, CDR1 is ENHRY and CDR2 is SYGVKD. CDR3 bases: TGTGCCATCAGTGAGTTGGGAGCGGGAGTATCTATTGAGCAGTTCTTC. Its translation: CAISELGAGVSIEQFF.

V gene TRBV2 combines with J gene TRBJ1-4; TRBD1 agrees at 7 bases. This CDR3 region has 16 residues. The junction had 4 bases not matched to a gene; V was cut back by 0 bases and J by 3 bases. Germline CDR1 and CDR2: SNHLY and FYNNEI. The CDR3 spells CASSEARRGPNEKLFF. CDR3 DNA: TGTGCCAGCAGTGAAGCGCGGAGGGGGCCTAATGAAAAACTGTTTTTT.

This chain uses TRBV19 with TRBJ2-6, with D perhaps matching TRBD1 or TRBD2 (5 bases each). Germline assignment: CDR1 LNHDA and CDR2 SQIVND (reference sequence). The CDR3 loop spans 16 amino acids. V was trimmed by 3 bases and J by 2 bases, leaving 11 bases between them. The CDR3 is CASSIGRDAGANVLTF. The CDR3 DNA is TGTGCCAGTAGTATTGGCAGGGACGCTGGGGCCAACGTCCTGACTTTC. The whole variable domain, filled in from reference TRBV19 and TRBJ2-6, reads DGGITQSPKYLFRKEGQNVTLSCEQNLNHDAMYWYRQDPGQGLRLIYYSQIVNDFQKGDIAEGYSVSREKKESFPLTVTSAQKNPTAFYLCASSIGRDAGANVLTFGAGSRLTVL.

The CDR3 sequence is CASSGQRGQPQHF. The DNA of the CDR3 is TGTGCCAGCAGCGGACAGAGAGGACAGCCCCAGCATTTT. This chain uses TRBV27 with TRBJ1-5, with a tentative D call TRBD1 (6 bases). The CDR3 consists of 13 residues. The germline V gene has CDR1 MNHEY and CDR2 SMNVEV (reference sequence). V lost 6 bases, J lost 7 bases, and 13 bases lay in between.

Here the CDR3 DNA reads TGTGCCAGCAGTTTACGCCTAGCGGGAGTCGGGACCCAGTACTTC. It translates to CASSLRLAGVGTQYF. The genes are TRBV27 and TRBJ2-5; 10 nucleotides agree with TRBD2. After removal of 2 bases from V and 7 bases from J, the junction contained 7 bases not matched to a gene. The germline gives CDR1 MNHEY, CDR2 SMNVEV (reference sequence). This CDR3 region has 15 residues.

The chain links TRBV6-5 to TRBJ1-1; D remains ambiguous. V was shortened by 7 bases and J by 1 base, with 10 bases between the two germline ends. Germline V gives CDR1 MNHEY, CDR2 SVGAGI. CDR3 length: 13 amino acids. CDR3 sequence reads: CASKRERNTEAFF. The DNA for the CDR3 is TGTGCCAGCAAGAGGGAGAGGAACACTGAAGCTTTCTTT.

This clone showed up just a few times. The gene calls are TRBV6-5 and TRBJ2-5; D is uncertain. CDR1 and CDR2 from the germline V gene are MNHEY and SVGAGI. CDR3 length equals 11 residues. Trimming stripped 2 bases from V and 5 bases from J, with 3 bases between. CDR3 coding DNA: TGTGCCAGCAGTTACCGGGAGACCCAGTACTTC. Encoded protein: CASSYRETQYF.

The J gene is TRBJ1-1, the V gene TRBV9; D gene ambiguous. This CDR3 has 16 residues. The germline CDR1 and CDR2 sequences are SGDLS and YYNGEE. The V and J ends lost 0 bases and 1 base respectively, with 13 bases between them. The CDR3 bases are TGTGCCAGCAGCGTAGATCCAACACTTGCGAACACTGAAGCTTTCTTT. Amino acids: CASSVDPTLANTEAFF.

This chain joins TRBV29-1 and TRBJ2-1; tentatively, D is TRBD1 or TRBD2 (5 bases each). From germline, CDR1 is SQVTM and CDR2 ANQGSEA. The CDR3 is 14 amino acids. With 7 bases removed from V and 4 bases from J, the gap between germline ends came to 17 bases. The CDR3 reads CSAVGTAKYNEQFF. The CDR3 nucleotides are TGCAGCGCAGTTGGGACGGCGAAATACAATGAGCAGTTCTTC.

This chain connects TRBV4-3 to TRBJ2-7; TRBD1 matches at 8 bases. V gave up 0 bases and J gave up 2 bases; unmatched junction bases: 6. The germline gives CDR1 LGHNA, CDR2 YSLEER. This CDR3 spans 16 amino acids. The CDR3 protein is CASSQDRTGSAYEQYF. CDR3 in DNA: TGCGCCAGCAGCCAAGATCGGACAGGGAGCGCCTACGAGCAGTACTTC.